This TCR beta chain was obtained from a study of T-cell reconstitution after alpha-beta-depleted transplantation in children. The TCRbeta library was prepared with unique molecular identifiers. TCRdb fed the PCR reads into MiXCR, producing one record per CDR3 protein. The data contain about 640,000 distinct CDR3 sequences, roughly 13% of them seen just once; the ten biggest clones take up around 2.2%. The V gene lost 5 bases and the J gene lost 1 base, with 14 bases spanning the gap. This CDR3 is built from 14 residues. Germline lookup yields CDR1 SQVTM and CDR2 ANQGSEA. Overall study findings and caveats: T-cell counts and diversity were attributed mostly to newly produced T cells one year after transplant. Elevated TCRbeta diversity at day 60 was traced, in some patients, to surviving recipient T cells and thymic progenitors.

In the case of this clonotype: Its antigen is currently unknown.

The chain joins TRBV29-1 to TRBJ1-1; D gene ambiguous. This sequence originates from a male patient aged 10-17 years who had a stem cell transplant for acute myeloid leukemia, so the T cells may come from the graft donor. Source: PBMCs, mostly from graft donor cells, taken 360 days after TCRalphabeta/CD19-depleted stem cell transplant. CDR3 region: CSVNQKSWNTEAFF. Written as DNA, the CDR3 is TGCAGCGTTAATCAGAAGTCGTGGAACACTGAAGCTTTCTTT.